These 10 T cell receptor beta chains originate from one sample sequenced in a study of blood T cells in healthy people across ages. A sample-barcoded 5' primer and a J-beta primer mix were used in a second PCR of about 7 to 12 cycles. TCRdb passed the 5' RACE reads through MiXCR, listing each CDR3 protein once. The sample has hundreds of thousands of distinct CDR3 sequences, around 50% seen once; the top ten hold 15% to 20%. Sequenced input: blood. These receptor sequences come from a man of 80 years or more in good health.

This chain connects TRBV7-2 to TRBJ1-2; D gene unclear. The CDR3 has 12 amino acids. Germline CDR1 reads SGHTA; CDR2 reads FQGNSA. V was trimmed by 9 bases and J by 8 bases, leaving 16 bases between them. CDR3 sequence (DNA): TGTGCCAGTCTTCTTGAAGCCCGGGGCTACACCTTC. It yields the protein CASLLEARGYTF.

This rearrangement joins TRBV5-1 to TRBJ1-3, with D maybe TRBD1 (5 bases). The CDR3 runs to 15 residues. Germline V CDR1 and CDR2: SGHRS, YFSETQ. V lost 4 bases, J lost 3 bases, and 14 bases lay in between. CDR3: CASSNEGAGGNTIYF. CDR3 coding DNA: TGCGCCAGCAGCAACGAAGGGGCTGGTGGAAACACCATATATTTT.

The gene calls are TRBV28 and TRBJ2-1; TRBD1 aligns across 11 bases. Germline V gene sequence: CDR1 MDHEN, CDR2 SYDVKM. The CDR3 length is 15 residues. V lost 6 bases and J lost 8; bases outside the gene matches: 9. CDR3 coding DNA: TGTGCCAGCAGCCGGACAGGGGGCGGCAAGGATGAGCAGTTCTTC. It translates to CASSRTGGGKDEQFF.

This clonotype was counted a few times. The chain has TRBV27 and TRBJ1-6, with unresolved D. The V end was cut by 6 bases, the J end by 8 bases, with 14 bases between. The CDR3 consists of 14 residues. Germline V CDR1 and CDR2: MNHEY, SMNVEV (reference sequence). CDR3 nucleotide sequence: TGTGCCAGCAGAGCGGGAGCTGGGGATTCACCCCTCCACTTT. Amino acid sequence: CASRAGAGDSPLHF.

This clonotype has more than one count but fewer than ten. This chain joins TRBV3-1 and TRBJ1-2, with 8 bases lining up with TRBD1. The CDR3 consists of 16 residues. Germline values: CDR1 LGHDT, CDR2 YNNKEL (reference sequence). The ends lost 4 bases at V and 2 bases at J; junction bases unmatched: 9. In DNA form, the CDR3 reads TGTGCCAGCAGCCTCCGTTCCGGGACAGGCAACTATGGCTACACCTTC. Protein sequence: CASSLRSGTGNYGYTF.

V is TRBV20-1 and J is TRBJ1-5; D uncertain. CDR1 and CDR2 (germline): DFQATT, SNEGSKA (reference sequence). CDR3 length: 13 amino acids. V dropped 6 bases and J dropped 0 bases, with 9 bases sitting between them. DNA for the CDR3: TGCAGTGCCAATGGCATTAGCAATCAGCCCCAGCATTTT. This translates into CSANGISNQPQHF.

This chain links TRBV19 with TRBJ2-1; tentatively, D is TRBD2 (6 bases). Deletions cut 3 bases from V and 10 bases from J, with 13 bases between. Looked up from germline, CDR1 is LNHDA and CDR2 is SQIVND (reference sequence). There are 13 residues in the CDR3. The CDR3 sequence is CASSITGDREQFF. Written as DNA, the CDR3 is TGTGCCAGTAGTATTACGGGAGATAGAGAGCAGTTCTTC.

The chain is built from TRBV20-1 and TRBJ2-7; D call uncertain. The DNA end is more similar to TRBJ2-5, so the J call may be wrong. Germline CDR1 DFQATT, CDR2 SNEGSKA (reference sequence). CDR3 length: 11 amino acids. This chain's CDR3 is CSARAWETQYF. In DNA form, the CDR3 reads TGCAGTGCTAGGGCTTGGGAGACCCAGTACTTC.

This sequence joins TRBV27 and TRBJ2-7, with 8 positions matching TRBD2. The CDR3 extends over 15 amino acids. The germline V gene encodes CDR1 MNHEY and CDR2 SMNVEV (reference sequence). V dropped 1 base and J dropped 6; count of bases not matched to a gene: 8. CDR3 coding DNA: TGTGCCAGCAGTTTATGGAGGACTAGCAGCGGCGAGCAGTACTTC. Residues: CASSLWRTSSGEQYF.

This clonotype has just a few counts. V usage is TRBV7-2 and J usage is TRBJ1-5, with D maybe TRBD1 (6 bases). CDR3 size: 14 residues. Germline V gene data show CDR1 as SGHTA and CDR2 as FQGNSA. V gave up 0 bases and J gave up 6 bases, with 9 bases separating them. The CDR3 is CASSLAGGGQPQHF. The CDR3 nucleotides read TGTGCCAGCAGCTTAGCAGGAGGGGGTCAGCCCCAGCATTTT.